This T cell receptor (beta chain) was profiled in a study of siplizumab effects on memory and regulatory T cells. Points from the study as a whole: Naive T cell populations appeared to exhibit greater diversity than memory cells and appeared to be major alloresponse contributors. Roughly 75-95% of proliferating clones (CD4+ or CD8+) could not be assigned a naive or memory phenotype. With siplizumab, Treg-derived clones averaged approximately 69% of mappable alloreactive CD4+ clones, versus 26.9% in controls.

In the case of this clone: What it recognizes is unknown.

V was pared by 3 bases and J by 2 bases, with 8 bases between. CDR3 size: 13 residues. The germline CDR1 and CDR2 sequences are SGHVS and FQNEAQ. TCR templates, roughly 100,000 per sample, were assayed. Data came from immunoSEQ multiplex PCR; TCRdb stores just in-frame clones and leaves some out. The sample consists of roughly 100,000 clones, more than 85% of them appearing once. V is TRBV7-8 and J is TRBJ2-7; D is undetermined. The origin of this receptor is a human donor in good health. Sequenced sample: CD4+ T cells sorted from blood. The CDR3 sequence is CASSFPQTYEQYF. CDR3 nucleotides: TGTGCCAGCAGCTTCCCACAGACCTACGAGCAGTACTTC. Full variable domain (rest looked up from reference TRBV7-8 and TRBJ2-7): GAGVSQSPRYKVAKRGQDVALRCDPISGHVSLFWYQQALGQGPEFLTYFQNEAQLDKSGLPSDRFFAERPEGSVSTLKIQRTQQEDSAVYLCASSFPQTYEQYFGPGTRLTVT.